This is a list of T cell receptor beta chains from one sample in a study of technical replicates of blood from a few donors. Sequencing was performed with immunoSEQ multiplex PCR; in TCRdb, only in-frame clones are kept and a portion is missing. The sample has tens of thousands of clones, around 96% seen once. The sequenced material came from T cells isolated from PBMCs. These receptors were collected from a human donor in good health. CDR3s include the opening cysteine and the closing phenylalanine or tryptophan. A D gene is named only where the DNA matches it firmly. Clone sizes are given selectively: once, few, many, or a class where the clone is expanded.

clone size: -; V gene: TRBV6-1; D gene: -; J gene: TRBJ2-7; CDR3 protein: CASSRSTTPEQYF; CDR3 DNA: TGTGCCAGCTCCAGGTCGACTACTCCGGAGCAGTACTTC
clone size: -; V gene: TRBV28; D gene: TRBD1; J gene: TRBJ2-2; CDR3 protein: CASRRTGGGELFF; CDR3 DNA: TGTGCCAGCAGACGGACAGGGGGCGGGGAGCTGTTTTTT
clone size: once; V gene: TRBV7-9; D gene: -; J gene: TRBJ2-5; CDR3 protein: CASSPWDSQETQYF; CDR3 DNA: TGTGCCAGCAGCCCATGGGACTCCCAGGAGACCCAGTACTTC
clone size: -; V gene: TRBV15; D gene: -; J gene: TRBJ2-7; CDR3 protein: CATSRDYGFEQYF; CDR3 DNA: TGTGCCACCAGCAGAGATTACGGGTTTGAGCAGTACTTC
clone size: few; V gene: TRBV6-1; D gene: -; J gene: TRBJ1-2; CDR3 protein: CASSERTNYGYTF; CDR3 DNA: TGTGCCAGCAGTGAAAGGACAAACTATGGCTACACCTTC
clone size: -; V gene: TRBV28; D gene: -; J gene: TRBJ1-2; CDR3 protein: CATQAPRTNTNYGYTF; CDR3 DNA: TGTGCCACCCAAGCCCCGAGGACTAATACTAACTATGGCTACACCTTC
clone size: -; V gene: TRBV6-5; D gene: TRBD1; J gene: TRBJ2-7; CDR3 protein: CASHGQGSSYEQYF; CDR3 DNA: TGTGCCAGCCATGGACAGGGATCGTCCTACGAGCAGTACTTC
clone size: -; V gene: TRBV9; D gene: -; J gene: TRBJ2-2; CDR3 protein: CASSVASSNTGELFF; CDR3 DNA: TGTGCCAGCAGCGTCGCGAGTTCGAACACCGGGGAGCTGTTTTTT
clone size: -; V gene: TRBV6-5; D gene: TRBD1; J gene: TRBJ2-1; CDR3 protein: CASRRQGTVNEQFF; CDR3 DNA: TGTGCCAGCAGGCGACAGGGTACGGTCAATGAGCAGTTCTTC
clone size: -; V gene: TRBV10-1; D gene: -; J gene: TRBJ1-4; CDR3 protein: CASSESRSARLFF; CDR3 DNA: TGCGCCAGCAGTGAGTCGAGGTCAGCTCGTCTGTTTTTT
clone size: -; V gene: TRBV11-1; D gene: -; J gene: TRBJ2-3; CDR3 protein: CASSFLTGLSTDTQYF; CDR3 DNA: TGTGCCAGCAGCTTCCTGACAGGCCTTAGCACAGATACGCAGTATTTT
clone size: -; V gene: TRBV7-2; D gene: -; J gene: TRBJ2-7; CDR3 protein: CASSQNLASPNYEQYF; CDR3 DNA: TGTGCCAGCAGCCAAAATCTAGCGTCTCCTAACTACGAGCAGTACTTC
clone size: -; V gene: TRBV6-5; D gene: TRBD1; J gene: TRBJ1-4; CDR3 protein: CASSYLLGGGGRKLFF; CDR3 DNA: TGTGCCAGCAGTTACCTACTAGGGGGCGGTGGGCGAAAACTGTTTTTT
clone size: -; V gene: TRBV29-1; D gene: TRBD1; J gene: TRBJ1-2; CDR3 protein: CSVGDRGLYGYTF; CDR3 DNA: TGCAGCGTCGGGGACAGGGGGCTCTATGGCTACACCTTC
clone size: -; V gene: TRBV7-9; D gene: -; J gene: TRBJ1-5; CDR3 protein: CASSDATAPYSNQPQHF; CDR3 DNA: TGTGCCAGCAGCGATGCGACAGCCCCTTATAGCAATCAGCCCCAGCATTTT
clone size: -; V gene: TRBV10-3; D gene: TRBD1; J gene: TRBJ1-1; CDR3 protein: CAISETLDPGQGTTEAFF; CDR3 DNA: TGTGCCATCAGTGAAACTTTGGATCCGGGACAGGGTACGACTGAAGCTTTCTTT
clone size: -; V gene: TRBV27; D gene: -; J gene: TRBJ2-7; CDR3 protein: CASSLSPGTTYEQYF; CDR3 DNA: TGTGCCAGCAGTCTAAGTCCAGGAACGACCTACGAGCAGTACTTC
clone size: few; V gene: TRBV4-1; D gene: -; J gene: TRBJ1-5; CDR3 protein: CASSQDSISWSNQPQHF; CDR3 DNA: TGCGCCAGCAGCCAAGATAGCATTTCGTGGAGCAATCAGCCCCAGCATTTT
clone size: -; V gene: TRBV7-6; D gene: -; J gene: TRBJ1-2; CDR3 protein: CASSLGVAQGRDGYTF; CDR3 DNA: TGTGCCAGCAGCTTAGGCGTGGCACAGGGAAGAGATGGCTACACCTTC
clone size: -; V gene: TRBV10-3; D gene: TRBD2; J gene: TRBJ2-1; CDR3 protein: CAISVERESDEQFF; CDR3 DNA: TGTGCCATCAGTGTAGAGCGGGAGTCAGATGAGCAGTTCTTC
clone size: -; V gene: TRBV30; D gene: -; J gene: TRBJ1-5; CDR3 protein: CAWSRPGGPQHF; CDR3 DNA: TGTGCCTGGAGTAGGCCCGGGGGGCCCCAGCATTTT
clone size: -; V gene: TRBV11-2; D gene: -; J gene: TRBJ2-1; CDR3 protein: CASSLNLASSYNEQFF; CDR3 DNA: TGTGCCAGCAGCTTAAACCTAGCGAGCTCCTACAATGAGCAGTTCTTC
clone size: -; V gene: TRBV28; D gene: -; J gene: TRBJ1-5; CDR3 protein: CASSFTLNRNQPQHF; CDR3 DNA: TGTGCCAGCAGTTTCACCTTAAACAGGAATCAGCCCCAGCATTTT
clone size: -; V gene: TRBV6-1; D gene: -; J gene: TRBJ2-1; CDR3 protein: CASSVGGGTEQFF; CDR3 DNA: TGTGCCAGCAGTGTGGGTGGAGGCACTGAGCAGTTCTTC
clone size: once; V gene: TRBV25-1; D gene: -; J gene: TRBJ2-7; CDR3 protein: CASSARLVGAYEQYF; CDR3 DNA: TGTGCCAGCAGTGCCCGGTTGGTAGGGGCCTACGAGCAGTACTTC
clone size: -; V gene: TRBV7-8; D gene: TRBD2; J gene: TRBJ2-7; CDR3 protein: CASSLAAGGTYEQYF; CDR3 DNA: TGTGCCAGCAGCTTAGCCGCGGGGGGCACTTACGAGCAGTACTTC
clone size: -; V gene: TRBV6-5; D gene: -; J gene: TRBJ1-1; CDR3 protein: CASATGLNTEAFF; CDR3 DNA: TGTGCCAGCGCTACAGGGCTCAACACTGAAGCTTTCTTT
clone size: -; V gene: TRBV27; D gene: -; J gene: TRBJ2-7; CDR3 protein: CASSLGRASREQYF; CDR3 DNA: TGTGCCAGCAGTTTAGGCAGGGCCTCTCGGGAGCAGTACTTC
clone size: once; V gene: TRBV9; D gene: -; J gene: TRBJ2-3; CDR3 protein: CASSVDGLVGDTQYF; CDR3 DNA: TGTGCCAGCAGCGTAGATGGGCTTGTGGGAGATACGCAGTATTTT
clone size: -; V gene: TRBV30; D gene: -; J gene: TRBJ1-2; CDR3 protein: CAWSAAAGYTF; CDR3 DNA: TGTGCCTGGAGTGCGGCGGCCGGCTACACCTTC
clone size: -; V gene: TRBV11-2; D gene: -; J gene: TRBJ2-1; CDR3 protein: CASSLVRGQSYNEQFF; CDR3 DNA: TGTGCCAGCAGCTTAGTCAGGGGTCAATCCTACAATGAGCAGTTCTTC
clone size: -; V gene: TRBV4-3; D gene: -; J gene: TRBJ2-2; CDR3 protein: CASSHGFPSNTGELFF; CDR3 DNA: TGCGCCAGCAGCCATGGCTTCCCGTCAAACACCGGGGAGCTGTTTTTT
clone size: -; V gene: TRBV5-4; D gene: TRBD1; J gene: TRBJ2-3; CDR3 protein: CASSSGTGQDTQYF; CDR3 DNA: TGTGCCAGCAGCTCCGGGACAGGGCAAGATACGCAGTATTTT
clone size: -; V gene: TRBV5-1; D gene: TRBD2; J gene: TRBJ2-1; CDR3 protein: CASGREIYNEQFF; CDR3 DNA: TGCGCCAGCGGGCGGGAGATCTACAATGAGCAGTTCTTC
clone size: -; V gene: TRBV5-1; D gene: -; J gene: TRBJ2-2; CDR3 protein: CASSPDITGELFF; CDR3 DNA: TGCGCCAGCAGCCCTGACATAACCGGGGAGCTGTTTTTT
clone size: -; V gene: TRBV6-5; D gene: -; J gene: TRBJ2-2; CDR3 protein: CASSFRDSIITGELFF; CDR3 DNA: TGTGCCAGCAGTTTTCGGGACTCGATAATCACCGGGGAGCTGTTTTTT
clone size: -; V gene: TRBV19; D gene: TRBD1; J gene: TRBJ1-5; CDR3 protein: CASTDTGGIYSNQPQHF; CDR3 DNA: TGTGCCAGTACCGATACAGGGGGGATATATAGCAATCAGCCCCAGCATTTT
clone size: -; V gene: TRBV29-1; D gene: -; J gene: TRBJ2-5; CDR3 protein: CSVETQGWRETQYF; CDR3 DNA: TGCAGCGTTGAGACCCAGGGGTGGCGGGAGACCCAGTACTTC
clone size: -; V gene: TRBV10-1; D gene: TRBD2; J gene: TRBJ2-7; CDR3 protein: CASNKASGSYEQYF; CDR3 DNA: TGCGCCAGCAATAAGGCTAGCGGGTCCTACGAGCAGTACTTC
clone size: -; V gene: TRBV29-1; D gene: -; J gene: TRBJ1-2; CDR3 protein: CSVGVHYGYTF; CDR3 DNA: TGCAGCGTTGGAGTCCACTATGGCTACACCTTC
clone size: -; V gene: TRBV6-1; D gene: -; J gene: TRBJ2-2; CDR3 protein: CASSGSGSNTGELFF; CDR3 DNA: TGTGCCAGCAGTGGGAGCGGTTCCAACACCGGGGAGCTGTTTTTT